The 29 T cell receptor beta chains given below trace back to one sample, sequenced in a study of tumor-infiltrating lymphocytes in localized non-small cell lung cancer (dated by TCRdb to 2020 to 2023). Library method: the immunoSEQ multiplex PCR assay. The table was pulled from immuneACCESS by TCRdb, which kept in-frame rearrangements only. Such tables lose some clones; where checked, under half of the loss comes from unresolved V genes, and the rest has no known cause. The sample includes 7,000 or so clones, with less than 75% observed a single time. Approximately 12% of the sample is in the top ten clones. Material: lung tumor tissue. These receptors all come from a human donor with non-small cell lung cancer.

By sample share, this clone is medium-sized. CDR3 nucleotide sequence: TGTGCCAGCAGCCACTCAGGGATGAACACTGAAGCTTTCTTT. Encoded protein: CASSHSGMNTEAFF. The J gene is TRBJ1-1, the V gene TRBV14, with TRBD1 as a possible D gene (5 bases). The ends were cut back, 3 bases at V and 0 bases at J, with 8 bases in the middle. Germline V gene data show CDR1 as SGHDN and CDR2 as FVKESK. This CDR3 region has 14 residues.

The CDR3 nucleotides are TGTGCCAGCACGGGCCGCTCCTATAATTCACCCCTCCACTTT. Protein sequence: CASTGRSYNSPLHF. The chain has TRBV6-1 and TRBJ1-6, with D unresolved. Germline assignment: CDR1 MNHNS and CDR2 SASEGT. The V end was cut by 7 bases, the J end by 0 bases, with 7 bases between. The CDR3 extends over 14 amino acids.

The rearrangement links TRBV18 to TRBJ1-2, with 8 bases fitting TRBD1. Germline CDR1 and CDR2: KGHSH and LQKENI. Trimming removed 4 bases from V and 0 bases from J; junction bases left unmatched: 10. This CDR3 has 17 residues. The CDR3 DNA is TGTGCCAGCTCACGAGGACAGGGAGACCCTACTAACTATGGCTACACCTTC. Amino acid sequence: CASSRGQGDPTNYGYTF.

DNA of the CDR3: TGTGCCATCAGTGCCCCGGGACCAAGTCCTACGCAGTATTTT. This gives the protein CAISAPGPSPTQYF. The chain joins TRBV10-3 to TRBJ2-3; the D call may be TRBD1 or TRBD2 (5 bases each). The CDR3 consists of 14 residues. Germline V gene lookup returns CDR1 ENHRY and CDR2 SYGVKD. Trimming left V 4 bases short and J 8 bases short, with 16 bases between.

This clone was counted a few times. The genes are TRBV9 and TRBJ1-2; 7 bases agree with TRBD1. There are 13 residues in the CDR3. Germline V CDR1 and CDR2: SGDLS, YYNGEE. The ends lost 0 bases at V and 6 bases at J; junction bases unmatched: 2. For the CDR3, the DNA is TGTGCCAGCAGCGTAGGACAGGGAGATGGCTACACCTTC. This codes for CASSVGQGDGYTF.

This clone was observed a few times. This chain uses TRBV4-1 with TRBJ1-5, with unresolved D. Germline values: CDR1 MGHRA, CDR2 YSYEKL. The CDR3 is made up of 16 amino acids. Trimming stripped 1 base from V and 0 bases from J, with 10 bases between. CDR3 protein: CASSQAGSFSNQPQHF. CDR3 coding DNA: TGCGCCAGCAGCCAAGCGGGGTCCTTTAGCAATCAGCCCCAGCATTTT.

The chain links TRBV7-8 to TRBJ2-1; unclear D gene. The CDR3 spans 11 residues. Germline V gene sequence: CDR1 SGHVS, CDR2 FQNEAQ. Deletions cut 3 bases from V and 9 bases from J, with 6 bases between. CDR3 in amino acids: CASSFGSEQFF. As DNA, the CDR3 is TGTGCCAGCAGCTTTGGCAGTGAGCAGTTCTTC.

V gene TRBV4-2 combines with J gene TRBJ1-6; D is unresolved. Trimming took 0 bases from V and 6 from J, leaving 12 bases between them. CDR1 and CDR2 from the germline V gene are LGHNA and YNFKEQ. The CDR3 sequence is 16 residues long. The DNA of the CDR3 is TGTGCCAGCAGCCAAGATTCGGGGAACCCTAATTCACCCCTCCACTTT. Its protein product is CASSQDSGNPNSPLHF.

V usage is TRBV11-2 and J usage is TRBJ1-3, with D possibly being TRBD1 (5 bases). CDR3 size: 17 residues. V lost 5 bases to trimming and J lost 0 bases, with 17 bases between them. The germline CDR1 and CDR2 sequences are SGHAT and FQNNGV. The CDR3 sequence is CASSPQTAIISGNTIYF. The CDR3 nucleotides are TGTGCCAGCAGCCCACAGACAGCCATTATCTCTGGAAACACCATATATTTT.

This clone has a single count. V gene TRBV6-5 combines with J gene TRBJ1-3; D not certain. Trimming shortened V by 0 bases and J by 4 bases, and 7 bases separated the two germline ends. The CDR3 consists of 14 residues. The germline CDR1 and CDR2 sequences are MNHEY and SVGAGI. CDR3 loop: CASSYSAVGNTIYF. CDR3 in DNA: TGTGCCAGCAGTTACTCGGCAGTCGGAAACACCATATATTTT.

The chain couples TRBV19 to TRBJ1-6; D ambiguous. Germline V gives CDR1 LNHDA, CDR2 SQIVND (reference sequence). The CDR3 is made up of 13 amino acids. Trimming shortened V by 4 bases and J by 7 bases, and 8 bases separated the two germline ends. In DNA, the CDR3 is TGTGCCAGTAGTAAGGCAGAAAATTCACCCCTCCACTTT. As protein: CASSKAENSPLHF.

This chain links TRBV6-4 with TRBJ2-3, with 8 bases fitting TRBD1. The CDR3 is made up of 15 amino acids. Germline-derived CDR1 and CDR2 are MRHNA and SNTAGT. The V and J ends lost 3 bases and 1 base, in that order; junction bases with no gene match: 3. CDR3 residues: CASSEAQGGTDTQYF. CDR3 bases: TGTGCCAGCAGTGAAGCACAGGGGGGCACAGATACGCAGTATTTT.

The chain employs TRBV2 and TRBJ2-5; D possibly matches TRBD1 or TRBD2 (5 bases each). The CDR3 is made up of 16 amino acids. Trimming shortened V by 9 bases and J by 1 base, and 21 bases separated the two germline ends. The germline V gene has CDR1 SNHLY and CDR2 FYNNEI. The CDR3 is CASSPFGGLGQETQYF. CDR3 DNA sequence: TGTGCCAGTTCTCCCTTTGGGGGTTTGGGCCAAGAGACCCAGTACTTC.

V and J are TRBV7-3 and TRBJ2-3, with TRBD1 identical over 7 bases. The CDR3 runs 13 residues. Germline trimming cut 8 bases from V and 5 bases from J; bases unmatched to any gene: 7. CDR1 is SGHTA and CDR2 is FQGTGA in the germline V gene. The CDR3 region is CASSRDRQDTQYF. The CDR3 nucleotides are TGTGCCAGCTCCCGGGACAGACAAGATACGCAGTATTTT.

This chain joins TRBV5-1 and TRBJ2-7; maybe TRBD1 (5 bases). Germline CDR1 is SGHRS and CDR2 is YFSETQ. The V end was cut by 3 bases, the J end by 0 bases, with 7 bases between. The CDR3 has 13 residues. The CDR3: CASSSRDSYEQYF. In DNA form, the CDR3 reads TGCGCCAGCAGCTCCAGGGACTCCTACGAGCAGTACTTC.

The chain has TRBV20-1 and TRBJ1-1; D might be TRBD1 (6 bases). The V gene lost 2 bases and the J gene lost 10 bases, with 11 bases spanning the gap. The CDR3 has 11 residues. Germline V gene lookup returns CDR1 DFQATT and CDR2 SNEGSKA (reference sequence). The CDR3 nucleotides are TGCAGTGCTAGAACGGGACAAAGAGCTTTCTTT. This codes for CSARTGQRAFF.

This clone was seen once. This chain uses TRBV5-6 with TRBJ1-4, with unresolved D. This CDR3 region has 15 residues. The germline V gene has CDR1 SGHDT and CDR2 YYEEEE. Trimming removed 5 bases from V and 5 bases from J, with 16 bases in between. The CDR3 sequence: CASSLGSLHNEKLFF. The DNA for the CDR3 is TGTGCCAGCAGTTTAGGGTCTCTCCACAATGAAAAACTGTTTTTT.

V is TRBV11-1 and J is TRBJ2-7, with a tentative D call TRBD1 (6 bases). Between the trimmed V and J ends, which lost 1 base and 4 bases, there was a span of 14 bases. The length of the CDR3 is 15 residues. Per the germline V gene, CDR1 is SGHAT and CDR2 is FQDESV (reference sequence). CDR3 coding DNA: TGTGCCAGCAGCTTAGGGGACGGCAGGGGATACGAGCAGTACTTC. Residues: CASSLGDGRGYEQYF.

The CDR3 reads CASIESPLGTDTQYF. CDR3 bases: TGTGCCAGCATCGAAAGCCCTCTTGGCACAGATACGCAGTATTTT. The gene calls are TRBV6-1 and TRBJ2-3; no clear D gene. The germline CDR1 and CDR2 sequences are MNHNS and SASEGT. The CDR3 spans 15 residues. V lost 7 bases and J lost 1, with 15 bases in between.

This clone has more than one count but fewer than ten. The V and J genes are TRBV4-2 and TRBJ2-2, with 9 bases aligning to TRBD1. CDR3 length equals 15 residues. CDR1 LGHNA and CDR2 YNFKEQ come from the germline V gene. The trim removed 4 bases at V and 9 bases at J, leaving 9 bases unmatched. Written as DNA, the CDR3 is TGTGCCAGCAGCCCGAGGGACAGGGAGAAGAGGGAGCTGTTTTTT. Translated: CASSPRDREKRELFF.

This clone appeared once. The CDR3 region has the DNA TGCGCCAGCAGCGGAACTCTCTATAGCACAGATACGCAGTATTTT. This codes for CASSGTLYSTDTQYF. The V and J genes are TRBV10-2 and TRBJ2-3; unclear D gene. Trimming left V 6 bases short and J 0 bases short, with 13 bases between. The CDR3 is made up of 15 amino acids. CDR1 is WSHSY and CDR2 is SAAADI in the germline V gene.

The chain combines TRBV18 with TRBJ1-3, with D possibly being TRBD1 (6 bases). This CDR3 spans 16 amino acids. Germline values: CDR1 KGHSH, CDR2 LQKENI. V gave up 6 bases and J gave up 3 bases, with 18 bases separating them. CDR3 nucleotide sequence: TGTGCCAGCTCGACGCTCCCGGGGGCGGATGGAAACACCATATATTTT. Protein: CASSTLPGADGNTIYF.

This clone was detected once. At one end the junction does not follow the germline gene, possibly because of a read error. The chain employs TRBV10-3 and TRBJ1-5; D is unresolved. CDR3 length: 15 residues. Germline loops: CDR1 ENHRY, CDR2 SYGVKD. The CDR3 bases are TGTGCCACCGCCAGCGGTACTGGGAGCAATCGGCCCCAGCATTTT. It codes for CATASGTGSNRPQHF.

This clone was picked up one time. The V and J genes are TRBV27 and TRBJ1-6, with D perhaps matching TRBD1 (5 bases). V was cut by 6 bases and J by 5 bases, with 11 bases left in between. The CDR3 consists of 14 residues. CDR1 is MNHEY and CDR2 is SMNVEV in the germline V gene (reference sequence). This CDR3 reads CASSQIRDNSPLHF. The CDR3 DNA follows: TGTGCCAGCAGCCAGATCAGGGATAATTCACCCCTCCACTTT.

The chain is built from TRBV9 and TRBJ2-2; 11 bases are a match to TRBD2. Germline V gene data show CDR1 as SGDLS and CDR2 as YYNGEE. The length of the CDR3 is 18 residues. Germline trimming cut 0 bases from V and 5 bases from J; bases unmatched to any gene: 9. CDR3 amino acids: CASSVVSGGAGWTGELFF. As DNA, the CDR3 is TGTGCCAGCAGCGTAGTTAGCGGGGGGGCCGGATGGACCGGGGAGCTGTTTTTT. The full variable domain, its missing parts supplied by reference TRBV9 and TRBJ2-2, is DSGVTQTPKHLITATGQRVTLRCSPRSGDLSVYWYQQSLDQGLQFLIQYYNGEERAKGNILERFSAQQFPDLHSELNLSSLELGDSALYFCASSVVSGGAGWTGELFFGEGSRLTVL.

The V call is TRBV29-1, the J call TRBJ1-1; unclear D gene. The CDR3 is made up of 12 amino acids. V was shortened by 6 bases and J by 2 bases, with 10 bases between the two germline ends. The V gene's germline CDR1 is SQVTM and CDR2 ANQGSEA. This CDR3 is CSVGLPNTEAFF. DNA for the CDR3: TGCAGCGTAGGGCTTCCCAACACTGAAGCTTTCTTT.

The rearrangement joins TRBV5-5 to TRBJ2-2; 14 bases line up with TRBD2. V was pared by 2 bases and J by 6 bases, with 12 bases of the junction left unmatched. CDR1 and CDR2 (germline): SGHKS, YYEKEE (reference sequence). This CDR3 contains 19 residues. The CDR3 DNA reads TGTGCCAGCAGCTTCCTTCCCGGGACTAGCGGGGGTACCGCCGGGGAGCTGTTTTTT. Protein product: CASSFLPGTSGGTAGELFF.

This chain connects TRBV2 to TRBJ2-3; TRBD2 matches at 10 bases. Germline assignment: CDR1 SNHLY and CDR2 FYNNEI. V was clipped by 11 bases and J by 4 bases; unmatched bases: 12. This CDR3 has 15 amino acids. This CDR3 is CAQQRAGGPADTQYF. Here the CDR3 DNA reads TGTGCCCAGCAGAGAGCGGGGGGGCCCGCAGATACGCAGTATTTT.

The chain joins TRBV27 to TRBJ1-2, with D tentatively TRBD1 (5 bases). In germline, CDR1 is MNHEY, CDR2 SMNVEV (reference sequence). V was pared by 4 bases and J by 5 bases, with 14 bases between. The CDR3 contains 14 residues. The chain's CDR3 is CASSSGSGGYGYTF. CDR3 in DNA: TGTGCCAGCAGTTCCGGCTCCGGGGGGTATGGCTACACCTTC.